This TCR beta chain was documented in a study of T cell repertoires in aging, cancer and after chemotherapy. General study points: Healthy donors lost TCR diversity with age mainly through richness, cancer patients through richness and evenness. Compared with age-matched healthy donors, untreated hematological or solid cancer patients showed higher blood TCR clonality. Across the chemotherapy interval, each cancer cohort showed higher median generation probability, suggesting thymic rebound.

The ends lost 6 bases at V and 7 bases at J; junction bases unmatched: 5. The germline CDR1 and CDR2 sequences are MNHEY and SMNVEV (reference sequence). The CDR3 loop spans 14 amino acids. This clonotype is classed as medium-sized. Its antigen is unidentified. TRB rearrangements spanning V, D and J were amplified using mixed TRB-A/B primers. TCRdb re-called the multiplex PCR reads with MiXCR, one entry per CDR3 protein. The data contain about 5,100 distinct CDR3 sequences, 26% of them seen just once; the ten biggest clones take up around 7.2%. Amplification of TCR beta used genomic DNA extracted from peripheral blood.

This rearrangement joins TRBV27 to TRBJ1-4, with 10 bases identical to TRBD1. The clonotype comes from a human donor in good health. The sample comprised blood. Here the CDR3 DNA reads TGTGCCAGCAGCTCGTGGGACAGGGGTGAAAAACTGTTTTTT. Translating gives CASSSWDRGEKLFF.